What follows are 8 T cell receptor beta chains derived from one specimen sequenced in a study of beta chain features in type 1 diabetes. General study findings and limits: Moderate yet significant TCRB CDR3 shortening was seen in Type 1 diabetes patients in all four CD4+ subsets.

These receptors are not linked to any known antigen. Isolated RNA was reverse transcribed in full, so expressed TCRB transcripts were sequenced. Assay: immunoSEQ multiplex PCR; the TCRdb copy retains only in-frame clones and omits some. The repertoire holds 300,000 to 400,000 clones, with around 9.7% as singletons. The sample taken for sequencing was central memory CD4+ T cells from blood. These receptors all come from a man younger than 40 with type 1 diabetes.

In its sample, this clone was seen once. The V and J genes are TRBV13 and TRBJ2-7; D is possibly TRBD1 (6 bases). Germline V gene lookup returns CDR1 PRHDT and CDR2 FYEKMQ (reference sequence). This CDR3 is 12 amino acids long. The germline V and J ends were trimmed by 8 bases and 3 bases, with 11 bases remaining between them. This CDR3 is CASGGSHYEQYF. CDR3 in DNA: TGTGCCAGCGGGGGCAGTCACTACGAGCAGTACTTC.

The sample holds a few counts of this clone. The gene calls are TRBV19 and TRBJ2-3; 7 nucleotides line up with TRBD2. J was trimmed by 2 bases and V by 4 bases; bases with no gene match: 3. Looked up from germline, CDR1 is LNHDA and CDR2 is SQIVND (reference sequence). The CDR3 loop spans 14 amino acids. In nucleotides, the CDR3 is TGTGCCAGTAGTAGGGGGGGGAACACAGATACGCAGTATTTT. Amino acid sequence: CASSRGGNTDTQYF.

This clone was recorded a few times. The V gene is TRBV5-4, the J gene TRBJ1-2; the D is unclear. This CDR3 has 14 amino acids. Germline-derived CDR1 and CDR2 are SGHNT and YYREEE (reference sequence). V shed 0 bases and J shed 8 bases, with 14 bases lying between them. The CDR3 region has the DNA TGTGCCAGCAGCTTGGATGCGGTCTCAGGAGGCTACACCTTC. This sequence encodes CASSLDAVSGGYTF.

This clone came up a few times. V is TRBV7-2 and J is TRBJ2-3, with 7 bases lining up with TRBD2. Germline lookup yields CDR1 SGHTA and CDR2 FQGNSA. This CDR3 is 17 amino acids long. The V segment lost 5 bases and the J segment 1 base; nucleotides outside the gene matches: 12. CDR3 sequence (DNA): TGTGCCAGCAGCCTAGGGGCCGGACTAGGCGGCACAGATACGCAGTATTTT. It encodes CASSLGAGLGGTDTQYF.

The chain couples TRBV4-1 to TRBJ1-5; 7 nucleotides match TRBD1. J lost 12 bases, V lost 5 bases, and 22 bases had no gene match. The germline V gene encodes CDR1 MGHRA and CDR2 YSYEKL. The CDR3 covers 17 residues. In DNA form, the CDR3 reads TGCGCCAGCAGCGATGATTATCGACAGGGTACGAGGGGAAACCAGCATTTT. The encoded protein is CASSDDYRQGTRGNQHF.

The V gene is TRBV5-6, the J gene TRBJ2-3, with D possibly being TRBD2 (5 bases). Trimming cost V 7 bases and J 2 bases, with 11 bases left between them. This CDR3 spans 13 amino acids. Per germline, CDR1 SGHDT and CDR2 YYEEEE. Here the CDR3 DNA reads TGTGCCAGCTCGCGGGTTGCCACAGATACGCAGTATTTT. Amino acid sequence: CASSRVATDTQYF.

J is TRBJ2-7 and V is TRBV5-1, with D perhaps being TRBD1 or TRBD2 (6 bases each). CDR1 is SGHRS and CDR2 is YFSETQ in the germline V gene. The CDR3 contains 14 residues. Between the trimmed V and J ends, which lost 6 bases and 5 bases, there was a span of 18 bases. The CDR3 sequence is CASTLGGRDNEQYF. In nucleotides, the CDR3 is TGCGCCAGCACCCTGGGGGGCCGGGACAACGAGCAGTACTTC.

The rearrangement links TRBV4-2 to TRBJ2-3; TRBD2 aligns across 9 bases. The CDR3 contains 15 residues. The J segment lost 2 bases and the V segment lost 1 base, leaving 1 base of the junction unmatched. CDR1 LGHNA and CDR2 YNFKEQ come from the germline V gene. CDR3 DNA sequence: TGTGCCAGCAGCCAAGGCGGGGGGGACACAGATACGCAGTATTTT. This encodes CASSQGGGDTDTQYF.